This T cell receptor (beta chain) was found in a study of T cell responses to AZD1222 COVID-19 vaccine (dated by TCRdb to about 2021). Notes on the research overall: AZD1222 recipients whose second dose came at about 4 weeks and those whose second dose came at about 12 weeks were combined into one group, since spike-specific TCR depth and breadth did not differ between the two schedules. TCR sequencing was performed for approximately 240 trial participants, of whom about 210 were given two doses of AZD1222 and around 26 were given two doses of MenACWY control vaccine. Trial participants were enrolled into age subgroups of 18-55, 56-69 and 70-plus years, which contained about 160, 30 and 59 TCR-sequenced participants, respectively.

The time point tag for this specimen amounts to: baseline before first vaccination. Vaccinee samples were obtained from the UK trials COV001 and COV002, which included a single-blind randomized controlled phase 2/3 trial of AZD1222 (ChAdOx1 nCoV-19) in healthy adults. For TCRbeta chain sequencing, PBMC samples from trial participants were taken at day 0 and at day 28 after the second dose. Findings and caveats that apply to the study as a whole: Because no day 14 peak-response samples were available, repertoires were characterized only after the peak T cell response. The 56-69-year group was small, and its depth increase did not reach significance, likely because of low power. Most participants were white British and females outnumbered males, and the authors suggested that clonal diversity may have been underestimated. Nearly half of unique spike-specific TCRs reportedly recognized epitopes outside regions mutated in the B.1.351 and B.1.1.7 variants. After two AZD1222 doses, both the breadth and the depth of spike-specific TCRs were significantly higher than at day 0 and than in MenACWY recipients. Only six AZD1222 recipients were SARS-CoV-2 seropositive at baseline, limiting conclusions about previously exposed vaccinees. The vaccine-associated CD4 TCRs covered the entire spike protein, and the dominant responses fell in regions 160-218 and 743-854.

Based on the germline V gene, the CDR1 and CDR2 sequences are SGHTA and FQGNSA. The CDR3 holds 16 amino acids from the cysteine to the phenylalanine. Kept here is only the CDR3 DNA, which spans 48 bases and is read in frame from base 1. V gives up 5 bases and J gives up 0 bases, and the segment between their germline ends measures 14 bases. To note about this clone: Its antigen is not yet known. Base qualities are not recorded, but no much larger clone differs from it by a single base.

The CDR3 regions of human TCRbeta chains were analyzed by immunosequencing. The authors' analysis ran thus. TCRs in the repertoires were compared against a reference library of SARS-CoV-2-specific TCRs that had been generated with the MIRA antigen-specificity platform. Breadth meant the fraction of unique TCRs that were SARS-CoV-2-associated, whereas depth meant the fraction of total T cells that were SARS-CoV-2-associated. Using the MIRA data, each spike-specific TCR was assigned both to the spike region to which the TCR was reactive and to a CD4 or CD8 class. Log10-transformed breadth and depth values were compared by one-way ANOVA with Sidak's multiple comparisons tests. This is the immuneACCESS table as TCRdb keeps it, with only in-frame sequences that have V and J called. A part of the clones is gone; compared with another copy, unresolved V genes explain less than half, and the rest is unexplained. V, J and clone size are taken as reported in that table, and D and trimming were inferred from the DNA itself. This sample gives 100,000 to 150,000 clones in total; about 94% of them show up just once. The top ten clonotypes cover 5% to 7% of the sample.

Sequenced here: peripheral blood, sampled on day 0 of AZD1222 vaccination. The chain uses TRBV7-2 and TRBJ2-4; the D gene is possibly TRBD1, with 5 bases matching. The TCR originated in an adult in good health. The CDR3 has the sequence CASSLDRTLAKNIQYF. The nucleotides read TGTGCCAGCAGCCTAGACAGAACGTTAGCCAAAAACATTCAGTACTTC.